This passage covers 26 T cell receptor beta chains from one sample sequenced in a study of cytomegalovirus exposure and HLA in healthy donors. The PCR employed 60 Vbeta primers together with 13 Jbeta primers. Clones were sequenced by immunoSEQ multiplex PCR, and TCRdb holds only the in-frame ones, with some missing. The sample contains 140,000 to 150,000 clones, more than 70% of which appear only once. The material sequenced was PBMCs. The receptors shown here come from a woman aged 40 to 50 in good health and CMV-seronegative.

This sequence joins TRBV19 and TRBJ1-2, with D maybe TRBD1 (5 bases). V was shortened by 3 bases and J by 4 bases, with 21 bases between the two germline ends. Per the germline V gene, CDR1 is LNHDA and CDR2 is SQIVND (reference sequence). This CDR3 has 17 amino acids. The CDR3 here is CASSINRELGLSYGYTF. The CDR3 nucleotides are TGTGCCAGTAGTATTAATCGGGAGCTGGGACTCAGCTATGGCTACACCTTC.

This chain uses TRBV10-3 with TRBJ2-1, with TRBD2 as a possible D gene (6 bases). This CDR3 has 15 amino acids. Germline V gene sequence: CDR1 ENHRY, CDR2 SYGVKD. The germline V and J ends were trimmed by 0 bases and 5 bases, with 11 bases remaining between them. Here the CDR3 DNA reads TGTGCCATCAGTGAGTCGCTGGGCGGGGACAATGAGCAGTTCTTC. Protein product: CAISESLGGDNEQFF.

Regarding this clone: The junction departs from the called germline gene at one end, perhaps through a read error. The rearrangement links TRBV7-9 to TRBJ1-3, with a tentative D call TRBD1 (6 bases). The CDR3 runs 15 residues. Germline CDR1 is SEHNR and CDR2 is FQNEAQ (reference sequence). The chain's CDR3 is CSSSRQGLAGNTIYF. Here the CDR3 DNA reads TGTTCCAGCAGCCGTCAGGGGTTAGCGGGAAACACCATATATTTT.

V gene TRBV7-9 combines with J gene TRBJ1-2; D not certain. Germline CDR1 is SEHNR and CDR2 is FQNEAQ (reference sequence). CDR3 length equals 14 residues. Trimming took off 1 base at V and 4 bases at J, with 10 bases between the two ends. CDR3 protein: CASSLGGRSYGYTF. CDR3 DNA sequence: TGTGCCAGCAGCTTAGGTGGGCGTTCCTATGGCTACACCTTC.

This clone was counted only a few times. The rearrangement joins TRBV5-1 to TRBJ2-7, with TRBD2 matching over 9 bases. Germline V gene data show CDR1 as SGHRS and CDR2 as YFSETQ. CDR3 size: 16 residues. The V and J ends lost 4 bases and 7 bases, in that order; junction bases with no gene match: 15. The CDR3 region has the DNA TGCGCCAGCAGCCTCGGGCTCAGGACTAGCGAGAGTGAGCAGTACTTC. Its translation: CASSLGLRTSESEQYF.

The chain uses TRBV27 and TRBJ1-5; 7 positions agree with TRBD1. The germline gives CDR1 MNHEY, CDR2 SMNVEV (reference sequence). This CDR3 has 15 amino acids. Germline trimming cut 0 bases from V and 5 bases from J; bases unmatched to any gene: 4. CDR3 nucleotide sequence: TGTGCCAGCAGTTTATCGACAGGGAACCATCAGCCCCAGCATTTT. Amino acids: CASSLSTGNHQPQHF.

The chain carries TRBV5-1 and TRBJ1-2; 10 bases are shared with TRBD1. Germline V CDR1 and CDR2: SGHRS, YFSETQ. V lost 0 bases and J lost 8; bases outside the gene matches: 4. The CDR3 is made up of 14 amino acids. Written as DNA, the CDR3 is TGCGCCAGCAGCTTGGAGGGACAGGGGAGCGGCTACACCTTC. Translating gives CASSLEGQGSGYTF.

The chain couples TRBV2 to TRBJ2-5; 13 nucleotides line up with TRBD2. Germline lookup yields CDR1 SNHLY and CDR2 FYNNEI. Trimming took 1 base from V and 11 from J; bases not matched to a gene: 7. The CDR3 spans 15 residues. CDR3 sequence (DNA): TGTGCCAGCAGTGAAGGACTAGCGGGAGGAGGAGAGCAGTACTTC. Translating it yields CASSEGLAGGGEQYF.

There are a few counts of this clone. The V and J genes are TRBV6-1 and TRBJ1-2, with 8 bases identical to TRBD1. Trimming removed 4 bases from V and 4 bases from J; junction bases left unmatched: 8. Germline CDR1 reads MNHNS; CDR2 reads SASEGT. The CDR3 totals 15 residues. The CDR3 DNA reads TGTGCCAGCAGTGGGGGGGGACAGGCCCTCTATGGCTACACCTTC. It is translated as CASSGGGQALYGYTF.

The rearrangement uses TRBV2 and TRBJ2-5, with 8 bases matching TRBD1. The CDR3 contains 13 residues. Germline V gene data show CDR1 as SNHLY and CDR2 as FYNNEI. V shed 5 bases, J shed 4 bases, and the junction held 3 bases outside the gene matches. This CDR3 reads CASSRDRRETQYF. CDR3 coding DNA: TGTGCCAGCAGTAGGGACAGGAGAGAGACCCAGTACTTC.

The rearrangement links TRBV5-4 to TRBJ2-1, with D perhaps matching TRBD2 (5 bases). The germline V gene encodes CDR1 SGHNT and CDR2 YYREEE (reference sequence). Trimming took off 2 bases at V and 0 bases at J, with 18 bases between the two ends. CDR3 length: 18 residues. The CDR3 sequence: CASSFGERPLSSYNEQFF. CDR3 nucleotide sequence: TGTGCCAGCAGCTTTGGGGAGCGGCCTTTGAGCTCCTACAATGAGCAGTTCTTC.

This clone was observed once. The CDR3 DNA sequence: TGTGCCAGCAGTTACAGTGGAAGGAGCTACGAGCAGTACTTC. It translates to CASSYSGRSYEQYF. The genes are TRBV6-5 and TRBJ2-7; no reliable D call. With 2 bases removed from V and 3 bases from J, the gap between germline ends came to 11 bases. Germline V gives CDR1 MNHEY, CDR2 SVGAGI. The CDR3 is 14 residues long.

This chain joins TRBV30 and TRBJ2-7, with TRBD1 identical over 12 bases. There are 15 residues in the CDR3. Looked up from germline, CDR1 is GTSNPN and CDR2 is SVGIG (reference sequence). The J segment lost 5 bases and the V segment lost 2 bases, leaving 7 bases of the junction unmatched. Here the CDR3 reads CAWSRGTGGYDEQYF. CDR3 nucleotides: TGTGCCTGGAGTCGGGGGACAGGGGGCTACGACGAGCAGTACTTC.

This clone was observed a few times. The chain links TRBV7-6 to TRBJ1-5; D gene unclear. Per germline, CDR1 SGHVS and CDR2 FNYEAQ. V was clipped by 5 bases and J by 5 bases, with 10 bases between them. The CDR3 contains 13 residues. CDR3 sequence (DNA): TGTGCCAGCAGCCCCGCTTCAGATCAGCCCCAGCATTTT. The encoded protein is CASSPASDQPQHF.

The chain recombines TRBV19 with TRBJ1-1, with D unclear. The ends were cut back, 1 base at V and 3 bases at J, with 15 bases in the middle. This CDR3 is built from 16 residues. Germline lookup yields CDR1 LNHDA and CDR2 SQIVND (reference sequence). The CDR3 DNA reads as TGTGCCAGTAGTATAGTTCCCGACGGCGGTTACACTGAAGCTTTCTTT. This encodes CASSIVPDGGYTEAFF.

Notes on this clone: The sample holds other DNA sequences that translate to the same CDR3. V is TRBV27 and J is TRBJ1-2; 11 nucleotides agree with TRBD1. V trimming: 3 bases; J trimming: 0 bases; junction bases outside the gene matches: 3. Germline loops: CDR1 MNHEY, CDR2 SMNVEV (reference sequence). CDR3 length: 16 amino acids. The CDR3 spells CASSLLGQGANYGYTF. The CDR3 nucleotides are TGTGCCAGCAGTTTGTTGGGACAGGGGGCTAACTATGGCTACACCTTC.

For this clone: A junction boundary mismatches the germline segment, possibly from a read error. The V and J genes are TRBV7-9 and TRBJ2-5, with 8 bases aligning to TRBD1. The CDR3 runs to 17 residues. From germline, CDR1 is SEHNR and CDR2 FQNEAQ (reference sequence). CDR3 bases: TGTTCCAGCAGACGTCAGCCGGGACAGGTGGAACAAGAGACCCAGTACTTC. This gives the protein CSSRRQPGQVEQETQYF.

The CDR3 is CASTRDSFNEKLFF. In DNA, the CDR3 is TGTGCCAGCACCCGGGACAGTTTTAATGAAAAACTGTTTTTT. The V gene is TRBV5-5, the J gene TRBJ1-4, with 7 bases matching TRBD1. The V gene's germline CDR1 is SGHKS and CDR2 YYEKEE (reference sequence). The V gene end was trimmed by 6 bases and the J gene end by 4 bases; junction bases not matched to a gene: 6. The CDR3 length is 14 residues. The full variable domain, rest sourced from reference TRBV5-5 and TRBJ1-4, is DAGVTQSPTHLIKTRGQQVTLRCSPISGHKSVSWYQQVLGQGPQFIFQYYEKEERGRGNFPDRFSARQFPNYSSELNVNALLLGDSALYLCASTRDSFNEKLFFGSGTQLSVL.

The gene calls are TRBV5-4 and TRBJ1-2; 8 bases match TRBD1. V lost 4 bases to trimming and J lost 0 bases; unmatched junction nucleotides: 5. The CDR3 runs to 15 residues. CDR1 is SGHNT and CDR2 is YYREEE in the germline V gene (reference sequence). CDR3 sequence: CASSGGQATNYGYTF. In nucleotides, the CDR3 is TGTGCCAGCAGCGGGGGACAGGCGACTAACTATGGCTACACCTTC. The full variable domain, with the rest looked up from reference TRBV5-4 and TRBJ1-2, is ETGVTQSPTHLIKTRGQQVTLRCSSQSGHNTVSWYQQALGQGPQFIFQYYREEENGRGNFPPRFSGLQFPNYSSELNVNALELDDSALYLCASSGGQATNYGYTFGSGTRLTVV.

In DNA form, the CDR3 reads TGTGCCAGCAGGTGGACAGGGGCCTTCGAAGCTTTCTTT. As protein: CASRWTGAFEAFF. This chain connects TRBV28 to TRBJ1-1, with 9 bases identical to TRBD1. The CDR3 spans 13 residues. J was trimmed by 8 bases and V by 6 bases; bases with no gene match: 7. Germline assignment: CDR1 MDHEN and CDR2 SYDVKM.

The CDR3 sequence is CASSYRGSLHQPQHF. For the CDR3, the DNA is TGTGCCAGCAGCTATCGCGGCAGTTTGCATCAGCCCCAGCATTTT. The chain employs TRBV5-6 and TRBJ1-5; no definite D call. V lost 3 bases and J 5 bases, leaving 15 bases between the germline ends. The CDR3 length is 15 residues. From germline, CDR1 is SGHDT and CDR2 YYEEEE.

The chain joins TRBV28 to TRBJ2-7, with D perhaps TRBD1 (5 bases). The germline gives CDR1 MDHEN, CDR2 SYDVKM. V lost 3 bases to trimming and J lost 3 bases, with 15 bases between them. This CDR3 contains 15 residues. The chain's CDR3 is CASSFPGQGYYEQYF. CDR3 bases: TGTGCCAGCAGTTTCCCCGGTCAGGGATACTACGAGCAGTACTTC.

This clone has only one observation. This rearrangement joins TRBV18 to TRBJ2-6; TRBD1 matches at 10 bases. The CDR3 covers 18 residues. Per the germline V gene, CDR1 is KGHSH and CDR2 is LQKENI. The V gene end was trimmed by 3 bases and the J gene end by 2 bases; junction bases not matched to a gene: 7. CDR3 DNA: TGTGCCAGCTCACCCCGGGACAGGGGAGGTACTGGGGCCAACGTCCTGACTTTC. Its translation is CASSPRDRGGTGANVLTF.

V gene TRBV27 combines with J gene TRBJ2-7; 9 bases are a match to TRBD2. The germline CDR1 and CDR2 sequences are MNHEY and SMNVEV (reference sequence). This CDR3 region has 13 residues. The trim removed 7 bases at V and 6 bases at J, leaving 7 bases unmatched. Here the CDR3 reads CASTRGGGSEQYF. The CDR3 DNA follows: TGTGCCAGCACCCGCGGGGGGGGCTCCGAGCAGTACTTC.

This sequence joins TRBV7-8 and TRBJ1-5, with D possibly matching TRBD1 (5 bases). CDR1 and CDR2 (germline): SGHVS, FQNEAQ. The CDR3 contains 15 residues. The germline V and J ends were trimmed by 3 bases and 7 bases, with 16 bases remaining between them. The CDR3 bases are TGTGCCAGCAGCTTTGTTGCGGGGGTCGACCAGCCCCAGCATTTT. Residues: CASSFVAGVDQPQHF. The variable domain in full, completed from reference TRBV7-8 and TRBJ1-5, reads GAGVSQSPRYKVAKRGQDVALRCDPISGHVSLFWYQQALGQGPEFLTYFQNEAQLDKSGLPSDRFFAERPEGSVSTLKIQRTQQEDSAVYLCASSFVAGVDQPQHFGDGTRLSIL.

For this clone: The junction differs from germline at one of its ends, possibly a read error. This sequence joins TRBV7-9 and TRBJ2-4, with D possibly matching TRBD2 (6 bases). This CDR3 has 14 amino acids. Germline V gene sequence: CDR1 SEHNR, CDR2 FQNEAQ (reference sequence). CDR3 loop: CSSSLFIGRNIQYF. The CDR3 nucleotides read TGTTCCAGCAGCTTATTCATCGGGAGAAACATTCAGTACTTC.